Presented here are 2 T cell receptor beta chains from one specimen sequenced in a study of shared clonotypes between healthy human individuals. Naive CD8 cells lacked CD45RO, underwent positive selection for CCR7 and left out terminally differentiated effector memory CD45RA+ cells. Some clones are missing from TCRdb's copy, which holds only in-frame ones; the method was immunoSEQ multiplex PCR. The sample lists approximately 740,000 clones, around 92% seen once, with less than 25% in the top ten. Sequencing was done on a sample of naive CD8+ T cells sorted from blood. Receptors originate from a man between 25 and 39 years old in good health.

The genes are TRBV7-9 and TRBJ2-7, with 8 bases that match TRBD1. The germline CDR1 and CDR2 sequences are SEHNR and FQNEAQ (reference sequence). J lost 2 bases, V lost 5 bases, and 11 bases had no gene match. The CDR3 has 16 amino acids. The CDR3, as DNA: TGTGCCAGCAGCCCAGGATCAGGGGGCCGCCCCTACGAGCAGTACTTC. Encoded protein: CASSPGSGGRPYEQYF.

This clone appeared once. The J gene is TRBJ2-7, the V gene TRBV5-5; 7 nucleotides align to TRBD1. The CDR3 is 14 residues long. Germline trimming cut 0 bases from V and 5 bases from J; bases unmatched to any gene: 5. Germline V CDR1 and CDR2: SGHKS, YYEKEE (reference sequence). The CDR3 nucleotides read TGTGCCAGCAGCTTGGAGGACAGGCTAGACGAGCAGTACTTC. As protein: CASSLEDRLDEQYF.